These T cell receptor beta chains were read from a single sample in a study of T cells after yellow fever vaccination. MiXCR was run by TCRdb on the 5' RACE reads, yielding one entry per CDR3 protein. Here the sample spans about 340,000 distinct CDR3 sequences, around 12% being singletons. The sequencing here drew on CD4+ T cells sorted from PBMCs, taken 15 days after the yellow fever booster vaccination. The receptors shown here come from a man aged 18 to 35 who received the YFV17D yellow fever vaccine. CDR3s include the opening cysteine and the closing phenylalanine or tryptophan.

v_call	j_call	cdr3_length	cdr3_aa
TRBV28	TRBJ1-1	13	CASSSDSNTEAFF
TRBV6-4	TRBJ2-3	14	CASSGSSSTDTQYF
TRBV11-2	TRBJ2-1	15	CASSLMGGSYNEQFF
TRBV12-3/TRBV12-4	TRBJ1-3	14	CASRPPRERNTIYF
TRBV12-3/TRBV12-4	TRBJ2-3	13	CASGLTGTDTQYF
TRBV7-9	TRBJ1-4	14	CASSLVLSLEKLFF
TRBV10-3	TRBJ1-1	14	CAISERGENTEAFF
TRBV12-3/TRBV12-4	TRBJ1-5	13	CASSFAVDQPQHF
TRBV7-9	TRBJ1-1	15	CASSPRAGQYTEAFF
TRBV19	TRBJ1-5	15	CASRPTGNGNQPQHF
TRBV12-3/TRBV12-4	TRBJ2-2	16	CASSNSGGANTGELFF
TRBV5-5	TRBJ1-6	17	CASSLAMGGSYNSPLHF
TRBV12-5	TRBJ1-5	17	CASGLIPTGARRQPQHF
TRBV18	TRBJ2-5	17	CASSPYGRGGGLETQYF
TRBV14	TRBJ1-1	16	CASSLGGGLMNTEAFF
TRBV18	TRBJ1-4	14	CASSPQGTNEKLFF
TRBV7-7	TRBJ2-5	14	CASSVQGARETQYF
TRBV6-5	TRBJ1-1	15	CASVSFTGGNTEAFF
TRBV2	TRBJ1-2	11	CASRNGDGYTF
TRBV24-1	TRBJ2-1	15	CATSGPTGLGNEQFF
TRBV20-1	TRBJ2-2	14	CSARRTGGTGELFF
TRBV29-1	TRBJ2-1	12	CSVDRDYNEQFF
TRBV5-1	TRBJ1-1	15	CASSFSGTGVSEAFF
TRBV7-9	TRBJ2-3	14	CASSPSTGADTQYF
TRBV5-4	TRBJ1-4	16	CASSLDAPGVDEKLFF
TRBV4-3	TRBJ2-1	16	CASSQVGPGSYNEQFF